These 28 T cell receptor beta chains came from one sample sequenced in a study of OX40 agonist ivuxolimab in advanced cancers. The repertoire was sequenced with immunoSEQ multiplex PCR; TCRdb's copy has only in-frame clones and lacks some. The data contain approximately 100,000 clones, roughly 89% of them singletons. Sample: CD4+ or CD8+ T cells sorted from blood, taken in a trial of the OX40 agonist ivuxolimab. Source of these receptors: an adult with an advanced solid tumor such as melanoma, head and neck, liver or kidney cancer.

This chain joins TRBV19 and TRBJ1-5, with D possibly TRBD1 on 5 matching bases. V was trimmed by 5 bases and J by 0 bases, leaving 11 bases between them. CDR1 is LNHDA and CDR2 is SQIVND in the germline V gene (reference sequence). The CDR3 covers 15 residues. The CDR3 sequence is CASSSTAYSNQPQHF. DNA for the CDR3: TGTGCCAGTAGTTCGACAGCTTATAGCAATCAGCCCCAGCATTTT.

Here the CDR3 DNA reads TGTGCCAGCTCACCACCGCAGGGGGCGCGGATAAACGAGCAGTACTTC. Encoded protein: CASSPPQGARINEQYF. The chain joins TRBV18 to TRBJ2-7; 8 nucleotides agree with TRBD1. Looked up from germline, CDR1 is KGHSH and CDR2 is LQKENI. V lost 0 bases, J lost 5 bases, and 9 bases stayed unmatched. The CDR3 length is 16 residues.

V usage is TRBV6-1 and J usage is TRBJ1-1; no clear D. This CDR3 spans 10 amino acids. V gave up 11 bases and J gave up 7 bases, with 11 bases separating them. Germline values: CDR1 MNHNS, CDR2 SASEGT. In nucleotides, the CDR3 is TGTGCCGCCGGGAGCCGTGAAGCTTTCTTT. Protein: CAAGSREAFF.

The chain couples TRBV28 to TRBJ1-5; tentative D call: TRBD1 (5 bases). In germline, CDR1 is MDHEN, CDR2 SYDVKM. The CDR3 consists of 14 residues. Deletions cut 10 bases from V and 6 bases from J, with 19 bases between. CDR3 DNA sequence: TGTGCCATCGCAGGGATGGGGGAGCGTCAGCCCCAGCATTTT. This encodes CAIAGMGERQPQHF.

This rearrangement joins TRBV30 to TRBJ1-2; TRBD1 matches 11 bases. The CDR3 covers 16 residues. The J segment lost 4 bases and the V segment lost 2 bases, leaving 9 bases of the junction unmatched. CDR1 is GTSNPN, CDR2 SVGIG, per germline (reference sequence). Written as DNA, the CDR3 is TGTGCCTGGAGTACCGCCGGGACAGGGGGAACCTATGGCTACACCTTC. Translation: CAWSTAGTGGTYGYTF.

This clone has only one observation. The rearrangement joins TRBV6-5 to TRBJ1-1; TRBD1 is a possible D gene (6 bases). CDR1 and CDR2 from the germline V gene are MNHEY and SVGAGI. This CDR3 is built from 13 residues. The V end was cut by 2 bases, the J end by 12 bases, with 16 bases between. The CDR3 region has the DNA TGTGCCAGCAGTTACAGGGGGGGGGTGTCGACTTTCTTT. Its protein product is CASSYRGGVSTFF.

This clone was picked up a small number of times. The CDR3 is CASGLVTERQGFSYEQYF. CDR3 sequence (DNA): TGTGCTAGTGGTTTGGTAACGGAGAGACAGGGCTTCTCCTACGAGCAGTACTTC. This rearrangement joins TRBV12-5 to TRBJ2-7; 7 positions match TRBD1. V lost 0 bases and J lost 0; bases outside the gene matches: 11. The CDR3 contains 18 residues. Germline-derived CDR1 and CDR2 are LGHNT and FRNRAP.

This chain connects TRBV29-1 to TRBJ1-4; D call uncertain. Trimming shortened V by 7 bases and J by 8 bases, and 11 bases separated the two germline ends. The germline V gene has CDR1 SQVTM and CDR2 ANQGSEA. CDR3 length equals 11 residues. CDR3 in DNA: TGCAGCGCCGTAGGACGAGAAAAACTGTTTTTT. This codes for CSAVGREKLFF.

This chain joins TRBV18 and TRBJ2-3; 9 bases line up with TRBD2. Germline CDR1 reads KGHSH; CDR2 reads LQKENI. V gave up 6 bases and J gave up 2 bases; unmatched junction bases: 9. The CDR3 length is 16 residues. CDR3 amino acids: CASSRDSGGNTDTQYF. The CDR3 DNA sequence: TGTGCCAGCTCCCGGGATAGCGGGGGAAACACAGATACGCAGTATTTT.

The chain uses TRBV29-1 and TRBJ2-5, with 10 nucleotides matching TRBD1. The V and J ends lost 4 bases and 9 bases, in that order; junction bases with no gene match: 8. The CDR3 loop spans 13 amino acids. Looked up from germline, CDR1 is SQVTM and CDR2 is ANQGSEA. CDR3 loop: CSVGDRGPEAQYF. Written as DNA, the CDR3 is TGCAGCGTTGGGGACAGGGGCCCGGAGGCCCAGTACTTC.

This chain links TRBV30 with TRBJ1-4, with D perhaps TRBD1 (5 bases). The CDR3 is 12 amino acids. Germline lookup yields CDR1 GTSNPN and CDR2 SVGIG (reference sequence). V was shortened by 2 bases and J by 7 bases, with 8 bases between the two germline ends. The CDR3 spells CAWSRQLEKLFF. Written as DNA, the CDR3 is TGTGCCTGGAGTAGACAGCTTGAAAAACTGTTTTTT.

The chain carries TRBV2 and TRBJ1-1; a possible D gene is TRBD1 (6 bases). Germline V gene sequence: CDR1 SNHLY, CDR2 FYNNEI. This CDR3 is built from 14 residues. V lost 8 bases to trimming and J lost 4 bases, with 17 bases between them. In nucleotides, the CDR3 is TGTGCCAGCTTCCCACAGGGAAGAGGCACTGAAGCTTTCTTT. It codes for CASFPQGRGTEAFF.

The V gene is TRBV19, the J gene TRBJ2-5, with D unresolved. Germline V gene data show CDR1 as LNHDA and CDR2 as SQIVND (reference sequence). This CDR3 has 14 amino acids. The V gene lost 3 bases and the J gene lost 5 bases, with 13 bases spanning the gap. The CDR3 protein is CASSIGSAKETQYF. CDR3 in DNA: TGTGCCAGTAGTATCGGCTCGGCGAAGGAGACCCAGTACTTC.

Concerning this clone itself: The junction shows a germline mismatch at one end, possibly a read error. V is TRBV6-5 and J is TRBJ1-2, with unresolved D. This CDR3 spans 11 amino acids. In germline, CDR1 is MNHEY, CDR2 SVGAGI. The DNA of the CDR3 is TGTGCCAGCAGTGCCGGTTATGACTACACCTTC. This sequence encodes CASSAGYDYTF.

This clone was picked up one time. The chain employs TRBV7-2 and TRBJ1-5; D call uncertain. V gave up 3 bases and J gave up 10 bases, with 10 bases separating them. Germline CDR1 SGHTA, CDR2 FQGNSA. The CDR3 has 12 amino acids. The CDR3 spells CASSFFGEPQHF. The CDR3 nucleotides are TGTGCCAGCAGCTTCTTCGGGGAACCCCAGCATTTT.

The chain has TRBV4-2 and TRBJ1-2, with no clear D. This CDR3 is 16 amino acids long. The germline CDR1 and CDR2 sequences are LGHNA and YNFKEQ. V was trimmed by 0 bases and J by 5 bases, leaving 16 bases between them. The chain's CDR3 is CASSQDIRGTMYGYTF. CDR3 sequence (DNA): TGTGCCAGCAGCCAAGATATCCGGGGTACAATGTATGGCTACACCTTC.

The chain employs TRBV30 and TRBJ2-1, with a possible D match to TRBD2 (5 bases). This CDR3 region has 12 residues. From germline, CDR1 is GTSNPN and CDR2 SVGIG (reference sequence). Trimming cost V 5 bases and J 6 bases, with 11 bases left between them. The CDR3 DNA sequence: TGTGCCTGGGCCCCAAGCGGCAATGAGCAGTTCTTC. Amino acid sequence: CAWAPSGNEQFF.

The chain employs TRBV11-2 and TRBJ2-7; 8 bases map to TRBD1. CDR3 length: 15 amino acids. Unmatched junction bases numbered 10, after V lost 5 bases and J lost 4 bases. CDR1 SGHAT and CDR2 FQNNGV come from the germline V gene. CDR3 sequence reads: CASSRPDREWYEQYF. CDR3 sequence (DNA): TGTGCCAGCAGCCGCCCGGACAGGGAGTGGTACGAGCAGTACTTC. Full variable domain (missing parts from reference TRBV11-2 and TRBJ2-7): EAGVAQSPRYKIIEKRQSVAFWCNPISGHATLYWYQQILGQGPKLLIQFQNNGVVDDSQLPKDRFSAERLKGVDSTLKIQPAKLEDSAVYLCASSRPDREWYEQYFGPGTRLTVT.

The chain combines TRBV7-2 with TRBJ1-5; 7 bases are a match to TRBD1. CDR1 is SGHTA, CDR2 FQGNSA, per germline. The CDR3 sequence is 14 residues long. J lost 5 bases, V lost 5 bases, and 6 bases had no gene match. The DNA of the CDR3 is TGTGCCAGCAGCCTAAGACAGGGAGATCAGCCCCAGCATTTT. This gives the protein CASSLRQGDQPQHF.

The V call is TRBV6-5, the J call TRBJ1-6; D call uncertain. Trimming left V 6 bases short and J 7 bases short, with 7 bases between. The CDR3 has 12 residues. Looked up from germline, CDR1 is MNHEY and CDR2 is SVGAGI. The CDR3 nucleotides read TGTGCCAGCAGCCCACAGAATTCACCCCTCCACTTT. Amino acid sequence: CASSPQNSPLHF.

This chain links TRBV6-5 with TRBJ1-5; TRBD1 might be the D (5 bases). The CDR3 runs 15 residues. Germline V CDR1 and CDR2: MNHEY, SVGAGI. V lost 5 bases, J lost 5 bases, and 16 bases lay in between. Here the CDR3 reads CASSAMVGGDQPQHF. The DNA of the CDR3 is TGTGCCAGCAGTGCGATGGTGGGGGGGGATCAGCCCCAGCATTTT.

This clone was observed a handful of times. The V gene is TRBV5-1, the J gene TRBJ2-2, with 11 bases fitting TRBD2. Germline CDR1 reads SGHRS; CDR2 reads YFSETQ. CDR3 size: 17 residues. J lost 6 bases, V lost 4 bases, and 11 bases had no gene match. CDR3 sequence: CASSLLGLAGGPGELFF. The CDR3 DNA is TGCGCCAGCAGCCTCCTCGGGCTAGCGGGGGGCCCCGGGGAGCTGTTTTTT. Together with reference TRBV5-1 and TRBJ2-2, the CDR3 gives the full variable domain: KAGVTQTPRYLIKTRGQQVTLSCSPISGHRSVSWYQQTPGQGLQFLFEYFSETQRNKGNFPGRFSGRQFSNSRSEMNVSTLELGDSALYLCASSLLGLAGGPGELFFGEGSRLTVL.

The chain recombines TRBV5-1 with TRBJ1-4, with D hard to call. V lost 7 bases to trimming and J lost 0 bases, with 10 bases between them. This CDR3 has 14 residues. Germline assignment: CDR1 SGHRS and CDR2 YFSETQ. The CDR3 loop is CASGPGTTNEKLFF. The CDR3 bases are TGCGCCAGCGGCCCGGGCACAACTAATGAAAAACTGTTTTTT.

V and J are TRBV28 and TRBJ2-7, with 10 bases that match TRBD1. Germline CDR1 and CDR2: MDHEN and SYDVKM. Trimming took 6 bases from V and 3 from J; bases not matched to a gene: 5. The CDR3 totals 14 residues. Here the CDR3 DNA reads TGTGCCAGCAGGCGACAGGGGGCTAACTACGAGCAGTACTTC. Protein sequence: CASRRQGANYEQYF.

CDR3 nucleotide sequence: TGTGCCAGCAGCCTTCCCCAGACAGGGACGGGCGGCTACACCTTC. It yields the protein CASSLPQTGTGGYTF. This chain uses TRBV5-4 with TRBJ1-2, with TRBD1 matching 7 bases. Trimming took 4 bases from V and 8 from J; bases not matched to a gene: 14. CDR1 SGHNT and CDR2 YYREEE come from the germline V gene (reference sequence). The CDR3 length is 15 residues. Complete variable domain (other parts from reference TRBV5-4 and TRBJ1-2): ETGVTQSPTHLIKTRGQQVTLRCSSQSGHNTVSWYQQALGQGPQFIFQYYREEENGRGNFPPRFSGLQFPNYSSELNVNALELDDSALYLCASSLPQTGTGGYTFGSGTRLTVV.

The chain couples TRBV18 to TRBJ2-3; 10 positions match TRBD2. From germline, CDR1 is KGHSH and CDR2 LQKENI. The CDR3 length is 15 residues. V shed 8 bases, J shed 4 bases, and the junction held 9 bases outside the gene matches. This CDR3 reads CASQGLSGGADTQYF. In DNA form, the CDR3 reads TGTGCCAGCCAGGGACTAAGCGGGGGGGCAGATACGCAGTATTTT.

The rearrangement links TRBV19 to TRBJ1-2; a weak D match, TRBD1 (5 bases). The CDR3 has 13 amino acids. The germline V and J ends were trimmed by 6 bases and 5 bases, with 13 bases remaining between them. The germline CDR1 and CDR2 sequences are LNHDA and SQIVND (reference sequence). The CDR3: CASRVEQAYGYTF. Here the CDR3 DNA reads TGTGCCAGTAGAGTGGAACAGGCATATGGCTACACCTTC.

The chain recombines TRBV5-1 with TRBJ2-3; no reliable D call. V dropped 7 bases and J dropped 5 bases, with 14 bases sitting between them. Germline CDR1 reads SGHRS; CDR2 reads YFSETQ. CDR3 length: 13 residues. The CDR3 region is CASSPRPEDTQYF. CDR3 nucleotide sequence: TGCGCCAGCTCGCCGCGTCCGGAAGATACGCAGTATTTT.